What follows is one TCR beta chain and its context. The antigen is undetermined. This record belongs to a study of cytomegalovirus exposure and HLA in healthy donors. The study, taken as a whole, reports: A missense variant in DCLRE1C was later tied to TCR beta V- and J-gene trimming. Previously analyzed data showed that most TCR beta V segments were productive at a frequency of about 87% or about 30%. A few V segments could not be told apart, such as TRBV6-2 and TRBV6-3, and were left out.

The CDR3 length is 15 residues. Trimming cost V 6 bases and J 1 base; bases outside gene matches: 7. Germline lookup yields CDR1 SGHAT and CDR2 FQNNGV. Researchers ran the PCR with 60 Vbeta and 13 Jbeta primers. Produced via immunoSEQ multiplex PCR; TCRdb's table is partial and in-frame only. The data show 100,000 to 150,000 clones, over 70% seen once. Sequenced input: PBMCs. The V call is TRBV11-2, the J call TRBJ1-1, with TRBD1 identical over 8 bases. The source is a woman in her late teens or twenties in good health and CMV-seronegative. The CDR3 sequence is CASSPTGTGNTEAFF. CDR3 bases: TGTGCCAGCAGTCCCACCGGGACAGGGAACACTGAAGCTTTCTTT. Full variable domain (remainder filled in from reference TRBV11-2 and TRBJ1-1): EAGVAQSPRYKIIEKRQSVAFWCNPISGHATLYWYQQILGQGPKLLIQFQNNGVVDDSQLPKDRFSAERLKGVDSTLKIQPAKLEDSAVYLCASSPTGTGNTEAFFGQGTRLTVV.